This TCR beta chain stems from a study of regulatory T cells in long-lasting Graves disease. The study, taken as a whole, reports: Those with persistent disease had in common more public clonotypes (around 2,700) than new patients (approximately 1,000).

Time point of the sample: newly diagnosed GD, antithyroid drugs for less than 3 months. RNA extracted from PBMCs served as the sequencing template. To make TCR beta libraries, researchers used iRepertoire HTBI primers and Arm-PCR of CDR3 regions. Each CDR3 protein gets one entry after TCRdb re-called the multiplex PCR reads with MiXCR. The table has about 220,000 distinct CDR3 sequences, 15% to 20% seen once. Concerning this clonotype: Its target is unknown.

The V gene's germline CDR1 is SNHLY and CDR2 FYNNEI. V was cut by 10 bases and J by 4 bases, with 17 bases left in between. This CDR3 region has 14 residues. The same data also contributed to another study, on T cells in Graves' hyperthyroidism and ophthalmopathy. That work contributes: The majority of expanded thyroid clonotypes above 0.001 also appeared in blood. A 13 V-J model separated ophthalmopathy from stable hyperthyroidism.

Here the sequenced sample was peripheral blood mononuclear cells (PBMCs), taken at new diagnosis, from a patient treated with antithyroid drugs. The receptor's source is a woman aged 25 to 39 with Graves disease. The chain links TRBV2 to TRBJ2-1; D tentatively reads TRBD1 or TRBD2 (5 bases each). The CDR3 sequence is CATRDGGPYNEQFF. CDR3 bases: TGTGCCACCCGGGACGGTGGACCTTACAATGAGCAGTTCTTC.